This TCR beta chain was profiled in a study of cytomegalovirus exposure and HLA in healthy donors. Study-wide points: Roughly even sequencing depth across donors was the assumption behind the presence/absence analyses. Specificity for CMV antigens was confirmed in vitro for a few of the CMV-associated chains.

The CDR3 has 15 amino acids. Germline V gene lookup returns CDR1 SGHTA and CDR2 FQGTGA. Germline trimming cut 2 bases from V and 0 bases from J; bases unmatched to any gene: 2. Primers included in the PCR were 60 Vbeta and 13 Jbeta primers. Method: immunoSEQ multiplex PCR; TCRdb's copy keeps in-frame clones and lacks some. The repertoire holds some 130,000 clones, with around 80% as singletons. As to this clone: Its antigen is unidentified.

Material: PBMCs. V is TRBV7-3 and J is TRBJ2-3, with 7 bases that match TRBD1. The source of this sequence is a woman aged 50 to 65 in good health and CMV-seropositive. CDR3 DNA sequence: TGTGCCAGCAGCTTATCAGGGGGAAGCACAGATACGCAGTATTTT. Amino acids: CASSLSGGSTDTQYF.